This T cell receptor beta chain emerged from a study of neoadjuvant anti-PD-1 for oral cavity cancer. On the study more broadly: Around day 43, patients without progression received a fourth nivolumab dose before surgery.

The germline V gene encodes CDR1 SGDLS and CDR2 YYNGEE. The V end lost 0 bases, the J end lost 2 bases, and 11 bases lay between the germline ends. CDR3 length: 15 amino acids. Data came from immunoSEQ multiplex PCR; TCRdb stores just in-frame clones and leaves some out. The sample gives some 15,000 clones, approximately 40% of which show up once; around 40% is in the top ten. Sample time point: after neoadjuvant nivolumab, at surgical resection. This material consisted of tumor tissue, taken after nivolumab (anti-PD-1) treatment. V gene TRBV9 combines with J gene TRBJ1-2; no firm D call. This TCR was sampled from a person aged 35-79 years with oral cavity squamous cell carcinoma. CDR3 region: CASSVATTANYGYTF. The CDR3 region has the DNA TGTGCCAGCAGCGTAGCTACGACGGCAAACTATGGCTACACCTTC. Drawing the rest from reference TRBV9 and TRBJ1-2, the complete variable domain is DSGVTQTPKHLITATGQRVTLRCSPRSGDLSVYWYQQSLDQGLQFLIQYYNGEERAKGNILERFSAQQFPDLHSELNLSSLELGDSALYFCASSVATTANYGYTFGSGTRLTVV.